The next 28 T cell receptor beta chains were all read from a single sample in a study of Ad26.COV2.S vaccination and SARS-CoV-2 variants. Treatment defined: some 20 received Ad26.COV2.S at low or high dose, single or two shots; 5 received placebo; per-sample allocation not given. Sample collection was performed on day 63 after the first vaccine or placebo injection. Assay used: immunoSEQ multiplex PCR; TCRdb lists only in-frame clones, some missing. The sample lists some 300,000 clones; roughly 84% were seen once. Source: peripheral blood, taken in a trial of Ad26.COV2.S vaccine versus placebo. These TCRs come from a person between 18 and 60 years old who received the Ad26.COV2.S COVID-19 vaccine or a placebo.

This clone appeared once. The chain is built from TRBV20-1 and TRBJ2-6, with TRBD2 as a possible D gene (6 bases). This CDR3 has 19 amino acids. Per germline, CDR1 DFQATT and CDR2 SNEGSKA (reference sequence). Between the trimmed V and J ends, which lost 3 bases and 0 bases, there was a span of 21 bases. The CDR3 DNA sequence: TGCAGTGCTAGTCAACGAGGGGAGGCAGTAAGCTCTGGGGCCAACGTCCTGACTTTC. Translating it yields CSASQRGEAVSSGANVLTF.

This clone was detected once. An end of the junction does not agree with germline; a read error may underlie this. The chain employs TRBV10-3 and TRBJ1-2, with unresolved D. In germline, CDR1 is ENHRY, CDR2 SYGVKD. The CDR3 covers 13 residues. The DNA for the CDR3 is TGTGCCATCAGTGATCGCGGGGAATTACCATCGGTATTC. Translation: CAISDRGELPSVF.

V usage is TRBV7-2 and J usage is TRBJ2-5; D possibly corresponds to TRBD2 (5 bases). CDR3 length equals 14 residues. Germline V CDR1 and CDR2: SGHTA, FQGNSA. Trimming cost V 8 bases and J 0 bases, with 13 bases left between them. The CDR3 loop reads CASRTTGNQETQYF. CDR3 nucleotide sequence: TGTGCCAGCCGTACTACGGGAAACCAAGAGACCCAGTACTTC.

The chain has TRBV3-1 (or the pseudogene TRBV3-2) and TRBJ2-5; no reliable D call. Between the trimmed V and J ends, which lost 4 bases and 4 bases, there was a span of 16 bases. Germline V gene lookup returns CDR1 LGHDT and CDR2 YNNKEL (reference sequence). This CDR3 has 15 residues. The CDR3 spells CASSLRRSHGETQYF. The CDR3 DNA is TGTGCCAGCAGCCTGCGCAGGTCCCATGGAGAGACCCAGTACTTC.

The CDR3 DNA reads as TGCGCCAGCAGCTTGCGGTCCGGGACAGGTCGCACAGATACGCAGTATTTT. This encodes CASSLRSGTGRTDTQYF. V is TRBV5-1 and J is TRBJ2-3; 8 bases line up with TRBD1. V trimming: 1 base; J trimming: 1 base; junction bases outside the gene matches: 8. Germline assignment: CDR1 SGHRS and CDR2 YFSETQ. The CDR3 runs to 17 residues.

This clone showed up just a few times. The J gene is TRBJ1-4, the V gene TRBV4-2; TRBD1 matches 11 bases. Germline V gene lookup returns CDR1 LGHNA and CDR2 YNFKEQ. There are 16 residues in the CDR3. J lost 7 bases, V lost 0 bases, and 4 bases had no gene match. CDR3 nucleotide sequence: TGTGCCAGCAGCCAAGATACCGGGACAGGGGGTGAAAAACTGTTTTTT. Its protein product is CASSQDTGTGGEKLFF.

V usage is TRBV18 and J usage is TRBJ2-3; 7 nucleotides match TRBD2. V shed 6 bases and J 4 bases; nucleotides not matched to a gene: 10. Germline V gives CDR1 KGHSH, CDR2 LQKENI. The CDR3 consists of 15 residues. CDR3 in amino acids: CASSRAGLAADTQYF. The CDR3 region has the DNA TGTGCCAGCTCCCGAGCGGGGCTAGCGGCAGATACGCAGTATTTT.

The chain employs TRBV7-9 and TRBJ1-6; D is perhaps TRBD1 (5 bases). V was clipped by 3 bases and J by 12 bases, with 15 bases between them. The CDR3 covers 14 residues. CDR1 is SEHNR, CDR2 FQNEAQ, per germline (reference sequence). Written as DNA, the CDR3 is TGTGCCAGCAGCTTGGGGCAGGGCCCAGAACCCCTCCACTTT. Its protein product is CASSLGQGPEPLHF.

The chain combines TRBV15 with TRBJ2-3; D might be TRBD2 (6 bases). The CDR3 totals 14 residues. Germline CDR1 and CDR2: LNHNV and YYDKDF (reference sequence). V was cut by 6 bases and J by 2 bases, with 12 bases left in between. The DNA for the CDR3 is TGTGCCACCAGGGGAGGACTGCACACAGATACGCAGTATTTT. It yields the protein CATRGGLHTDTQYF.

Comment on this clone: This sample also contains other DNA sequences that code for the same CDR3. The chain joins TRBV5-1 to TRBJ2-5; TRBD2 agrees at 7 bases. Trimming removed 2 bases from V and 5 bases from J; junction bases left unmatched: 9. Germline loops: CDR1 SGHRS, CDR2 YFSETQ. The CDR3 consists of 15 residues. The CDR3 DNA reads TGCGCCAGCAGCTTAGGGAGCGGGGACGGCGAGACCCAGTACTTC. It codes for CASSLGSGDGETQYF.

The chain carries TRBV6-4 and TRBJ1-2; D possibly corresponds to TRBD1 (5 bases). Germline CDR1 and CDR2: MRHNA and SNTAGT. This CDR3 has 15 residues. Trimming took 3 bases from V and 8 from J, leaving 19 bases between them. The CDR3 nucleotides read TGTGCCAGCAGTGAGATTGGGACGGACCGGGGAGGCTACACCTTC. This encodes CASSEIGTDRGGYTF.

J is TRBJ1-4 and V is TRBV13; 9 bases align to TRBD1. The CDR3 extends over 15 amino acids. The germline V gene has CDR1 PRHDT and CDR2 FYEKMQ (reference sequence). With 2 bases clipped from V and 7 bases from J, the junction kept 5 bases outside the gene matches. The CDR3 DNA follows: TGTGCCAGCAGCTTAAAGAGGACAGGGGCTGAAAAACTGTTTTTT. Its protein product is CASSLKRTGAEKLFF.

V is TRBV6-2 or TRBV6-3 and J is TRBJ2-7, with 7 bases matching TRBD2. The V segment lost 3 bases and the J segment 3 bases; nucleotides outside the gene matches: 8. CDR3 length: 15 amino acids. CDR1 and CDR2 (germline): MNHEY, SVGEGT. For the CDR3, the DNA is TGTGCCAGCAGTTATCCGGGACTACTTATCTACGAGCAGTACTTC. It is translated as CASSYPGLLIYEQYF.

The chain carries TRBV24-1 and TRBJ2-3; TRBD2 matches 7 bases. The V gene end was trimmed by 4 bases and the J gene end by 5 bases; junction bases not matched to a gene: 5. Germline CDR1 and CDR2: KGHDR and SFDVKD. This CDR3 contains 14 residues. The CDR3 DNA sequence: TGTGCCACCAGTGAACCAGGGAGGGGAGATACGCAGTATTTT. This gives the protein CATSEPGRGDTQYF.

The CDR3 here is CASKREQGFRGANVLTF. The CDR3 nucleotides read TGCGCCAGCAAAAGGGAACAGGGATTTCGTGGGGCCAACGTCCTGACTTTC. The chain is built from TRBV4-1 and TRBJ2-6; the D gene is possibly TRBD1 (6 bases). Germline V gene lookup returns CDR1 MGHRA and CDR2 YSYEKL. The CDR3 runs 17 residues. V was trimmed by 7 bases and J by 3 bases, leaving 19 bases between them.

The V and J genes are TRBV15 and TRBJ1-2, with TRBD1 identical over 10 bases. Per germline, CDR1 LNHNV and CDR2 YYDKDF (reference sequence). V shed 0 bases and J 10 bases; nucleotides not matched to a gene: 5. The CDR3 has 14 amino acids. Written as DNA, the CDR3 is TGTGCCACCAGCAGAGAACGGGGACAGGGGACCTACACCTTC. This translates into CATSRERGQGTYTF.

The DNA for the CDR3 is TGTGCCTCCCCAACGCCTACAGGGAACACCGGGGAGCTGTTTTTT. This encodes CASPTPTGNTGELFF. The V and J genes are TRBV30 and TRBJ2-2; TRBD1 might be the D (5 bases). Trimming removed 7 bases at V and 1 base at J, with 16 bases between. The CDR3 is made up of 15 amino acids. Germline lookup yields CDR1 GTSNPN and CDR2 SVGIG (reference sequence).

In nucleotides, the CDR3 is TGTGCCAGCAAGGTTGACAGGGGGCGTGATGGCTACACCTTC. It yields the protein CASKVDRGRDGYTF. The chain recombines TRBV6-4 with TRBJ1-2, with 10 bases matching TRBD1. The V segment lost 7 bases and the J segment 6 bases; nucleotides outside the gene matches: 8. The CDR3 runs to 14 residues. In germline, CDR1 is MRHNA, CDR2 SNTAGT.

The chain couples TRBV14 to TRBJ2-1, with D unresolved. This CDR3 is 17 amino acids long. With 1 base removed from V and 7 bases from J, the gap between germline ends came to 20 bases. Germline CDR1 and CDR2: SGHDN and FVKESK. CDR3 residues: CASSQGVNDLGWNEQFF. The CDR3 DNA reads TGTGCCAGCAGCCAAGGTGTAAATGATTTGGGGTGGAATGAGCAGTTCTTC. Together with reference TRBV14 and TRBJ2-1, the CDR3 gives the full variable domain: EAGVTQFPSHSVIEKGQTVTLRCDPISGHDNLYWYRRVMGKEIKFLLHFVKESKQDESGMPNNRFLAERTGGTYSTLKVQPAELEDSGVYFCASSQGVNDLGWNEQFFGPGTRLTVL.

J is TRBJ1-5 and V is TRBV15; 7 nucleotides agree with TRBD1. V shed 2 bases, J shed 5 bases, and the junction held 15 bases outside the gene matches. The CDR3 spans 18 residues. Germline V gene sequence: CDR1 LNHNV, CDR2 YYDKDF (reference sequence). The CDR3 DNA sequence: TGTGCCACCAGCAGACAGATGGGGACAGATAGCTTTTATCAGCCCCAGCATTTT. Translation: CATSRQMGTDSFYQPQHF.

The rearrangement uses TRBV6-5 and TRBJ1-4, with no clear D. V was clipped by 5 bases and J by 5 bases, with 9 bases between them. The CDR3 has 13 residues. The germline gives CDR1 MNHEY, CDR2 SVGAGI. The chain's CDR3 is CASSNRANEKLFF. The CDR3 nucleotides are TGTGCCAGCAGTAACCGGGCGAATGAAAAACTGTTTTTT.

DNA for the CDR3: TGTGCCAGCCAAAGCAGCACAAAGGACAATGAGCAGTTCTTC. Its protein product is CASQSSTKDNEQFF. The V call is TRBV5-4, the J call TRBJ2-1; unclear D gene. The CDR3 sequence is 14 residues long. V lost 7 bases to trimming and J lost 5 bases, with 16 bases between them. Germline V lookup: CDR1 SGHNT, CDR2 YYREEE (reference sequence).

The V call is TRBV6-5, the J call TRBJ1-1, with 8 nucleotides matching TRBD1. The CDR3 covers 14 residues. The germline V gene encodes CDR1 MNHEY and CDR2 SVGAGI. J lost 0 bases, V lost 5 bases, and 2 bases had no gene match. CDR3 region: CASSRQGLNTEAFF. CDR3 in DNA: TGTGCCAGCAGTCGACAGGGGTTGAACACTGAAGCTTTCTTT.

The V call is TRBV20-1, the J call TRBJ2-7; D is uncertain. This CDR3 spans 11 amino acids. CDR1 and CDR2 from the germline V gene are DFQATT and SNEGSKA (reference sequence). V gave up 4 bases and J gave up 3 bases, with 7 bases separating them. Here the CDR3 reads CSATADYEQYF. The CDR3 coding sequence is TGCAGTGCTACCGCTGACTACGAGCAGTACTTC.

V is TRBV7-2 and J is TRBJ2-6; the D gene is possibly TRBD2 (8 bases). CDR1 and CDR2 from the germline V gene are SGHTA and FQGNSA. This CDR3 is 18 amino acids long. V was cut by 3 bases and J by 2 bases, with 17 bases left in between. CDR3 bases: TGTGCCAGCAGCTTCAACAGGGGACTAGGGGCTGGGGCCAACGTCCTGACTTTC. Protein sequence: CASSFNRGLGAGANVLTF.

The CDR3 DNA sequence: TGTGCCAGCAGTTACCTCCTCACAGATACGCAGTATTTT. The encoded protein is CASSYLLTDTQYF. V gene TRBV6-5 combines with J gene TRBJ2-3; D ambiguous. CDR3 length: 13 residues. V shed 2 bases and J shed 2 bases, with 5 bases lying between them. In germline, CDR1 is MNHEY, CDR2 SVGAGI.

This chain connects TRBV19 to TRBJ1-1; D gene ambiguous. The CDR3 has 13 amino acids. V lost 5 bases and J 0 bases, leaving 7 bases between the germline ends. The V gene's germline CDR1 is LNHDA and CDR2 SQIVND (reference sequence). The DNA of the CDR3 is TGTGCCAGTAGTCTGAGGCTGAACACTGAAGCTTTCTTT. This codes for CASSLRLNTEAFF.

The chain combines TRBV6-5 with TRBJ2-7, with D possibly TRBD1 on 5 matching bases. V dropped 10 bases and J dropped 0 bases, with 13 bases sitting between them. CDR3 size: 13 residues. Germline assignment: CDR1 MNHEY and CDR2 SVGAGI. The CDR3, as DNA: TGTGCCACCCACAGGTCGTTCTCCTACGAGCAGTACTTC. Translated: CATHRSFSYEQYF.